The TCR beta chain described here comes from a study of beta chain features in type 1 diabetes. Whole-study findings and limits: A definitive answer on HLA type influencing TCRB rearrangement was not reached here. PCR might pick shorter templates more often, in the same way for patients and controls. Patients with Type 1 diabetes showed moderately but significantly shorter TCRB CDR3s in all four CD4+ subsets.

Only a few counts were recorded for this clone. Its specificity is not known. As every portion of the isolated RNA was reverse transcribed, the sequencing read expressed TCRB transcripts. Using immunoSEQ multiplex PCR, the repertoire was profiled, and TCRdb retains in-frame clones only, with some absent. Among some 240,000 clones listed, 16% were seen once. The authors sorted CD4+ naive, central memory, regulatory and stem cell-like memory cells via CD45RO/CCR7/CD25/CD127/CD95/CD27. Populations isolated by sorting all had purity greater than 95%. Trimming cost V 4 bases and J 6 bases, with 15 bases left between them. This CDR3 is built from 13 residues. CDR1 and CDR2 (germline): GTSNPN, SVGIG (reference sequence).

Sequenced: naive CD4+ T cells from blood. The source is a man aged 30 to 39 with type 1 diabetes. This chain uses TRBV30 with TRBJ1-2; weak D call: TRBD1 (5 bases). The CDR3 protein is CAWTGTLSHGYTF. The CDR3 DNA follows: TGTGCCTGGACTGGGACCCTCTCTCATGGCTACACCTTC. Together with reference TRBV30 and TRBJ1-2, the CDR3 gives the full variable domain: SQTIHQWPATLVQPVGSPLSLECTVEGTSNPNLYWYRQAAGRGLQLLFYSVGIGQISSEVPQNLSASRPQDRQFILSSKKLLLSDSGFYLCAWTGTLSHGYTFGSGTRLTVV.